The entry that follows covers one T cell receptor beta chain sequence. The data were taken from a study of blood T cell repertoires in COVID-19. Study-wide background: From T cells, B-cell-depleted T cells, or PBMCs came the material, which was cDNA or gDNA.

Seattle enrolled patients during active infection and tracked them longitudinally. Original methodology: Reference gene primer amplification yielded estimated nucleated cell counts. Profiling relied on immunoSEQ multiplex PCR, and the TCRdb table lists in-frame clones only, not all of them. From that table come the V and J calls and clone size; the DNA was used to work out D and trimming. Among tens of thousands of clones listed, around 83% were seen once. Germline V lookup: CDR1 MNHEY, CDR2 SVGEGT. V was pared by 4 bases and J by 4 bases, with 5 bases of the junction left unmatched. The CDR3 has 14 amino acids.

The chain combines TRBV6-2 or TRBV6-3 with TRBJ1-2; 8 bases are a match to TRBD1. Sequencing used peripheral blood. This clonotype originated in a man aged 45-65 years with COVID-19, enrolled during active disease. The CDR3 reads CASSSRQGSYGYTF. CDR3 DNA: TGTGCCAGCAGTTCCCGACAGGGGAGCTATGGCTACACCTTC.